A selection of T cell receptor beta chains follows, all from one sample in a study of shared clonotypes between healthy human individuals. Some clones are missing from TCRdb's copy, which holds only in-frame ones; the method was immunoSEQ multiplex PCR. Of more than 900,000 clones in the sample, 75% to 80% were seen once. Sequences were obtained from memory CD4+ T cells from PBMCs. The receptors stem from a man aged 18 to 35 in good health. Some clones in this sample may be carry-over from other donors' samples. Both conserved end residues are part of each CDR3. D genes are given only for firm matches. Some rows have no size entry. The others give once, few or many, or a class for an expanded clone.

d_gene	abundance	len	v_gene	j_gene	CDR3aa	CDR3nt
NA	NA	17	TRBV4-3	TRBJ2-5	CASSQALGVFVQETQYF	TGCGCCAGCAGCCAAGCCTTGGGGGTATTTGTCCAAGAGACCCAGTACTTC
TRBD2	NA	14	TRBV18	TRBJ2-2	CASSEGLGTGELFF	TGTGCCAGCTCAGAGGGACTAGGCACCGGGGAGCTGTTTTTT
NA	NA	12	TRBV28	TRBJ2-5	CATQGNQETQYF	TGTGCCACCCAGGGTAACCAAGAGACCCAGTACTTC
NA	NA	15	TRBV28	TRBJ1-4	CASSFLNRFNEKLFF	TGTGCCAGCAGTTTCCTGAACAGGTTTAATGAAAAACTGTTTTTT
TRBD2	few	19	TRBV7-6	TRBJ2-1	CASSRGALAGGSSYNEQFF	TGTGCCAGCAGCCGGGGGGCACTAGCGGGAGGGAGCTCCTACAATGAGCAGTTCTTC
NA	NA	16	TRBV13	TRBJ2-2	CASSLGGITRPGELFF	TGTGCCAGCAGCTTAGGCGGGATTACGCGGCCCGGGGAGCTGTTTTTT
NA	NA	14	TRBV5-3	TRBJ1-1	CASRWGTQNTEAFF	TGTGCCAGCAGATGGGGAACTCAGAACACTGAAGCTTTCTTT
TRBD1	NA	15	TRBV2	TRBJ2-7	CASKRQGVSSYEQYF	TGTGCCAGCAAACGACAGGGGGTGAGCTCCTACGAGCAGTACTTC
TRBD1	NA	15	TRBV10-1	TRBJ2-7	CASRDRGKGSYEQYF	TGCGCCAGCAGGGACAGGGGGAAAGGCTCCTACGAGCAGTACTTC
NA	NA	15	TRBV19	TRBJ1-5	CASKIGGGASQPQHF	TGTGCCAGTAAAATAGGAGGGGGGGCGAGTCAGCCCCAGCATTTT
NA	NA	12	TRBV30	TRBJ1-1	CAWGRQNTEAFF	TGTGCCTGGGGACGGCAGAACACTGAAGCTTTCTTT
NA	NA	15	TRBV6-1	TRBJ2-7	CASTTERGSSYEQYF	TGTGCCAGCACCACGGAACGGGGGAGCTCCTACGAGCAGTACTTC
TRBD2	NA	17	TRBV29-1	TRBJ2-1	CSVEVFGTSGGINEQFF	TGCAGCGTTGAAGTATTTGGGACTAGCGGGGGAATCAATGAGCAGTTCTTC
NA	NA	15	TRBV19	TRBJ2-3	CASSPAGFGTDTQYF	TGTGCCAGTAGTCCAGCGGGTTTCGGCACAGATACGCAGTATTTT
NA	NA	14	TRBV25-1	TRBJ2-7	CASRDRTNSYEQYF	TGTGCCAGCAGAGACAGGACTAACTCCTACGAGCAGTACTTC
TRBD1	NA	13	TRBV7-9	TRBJ1-5	CASTTGDNQPQHF	TGTGCCAGCACCACAGGGGACAATCAGCCCCAGCATTTT
NA	NA	14	TRBV5-4	TRBJ2-1	CASSSDSTYNEQFF	TGTGCCAGCAGCTCGGACTCGACCTACAATGAGCAGTTCTTC
NA	NA	14	TRBV28	TRBJ1-1	CASKLVGWNTEAFF	TGTGCCAGCAAGTTGGTGGGATGGAACACTGAAGCTTTCTTT
TRBD2	NA	16	TRBV10-3	TRBJ2-5	CAISQPLAGVGETQYF	TGTGCCATCAGCCAACCCTTAGCGGGAGTCGGTGAGACCCAGTACTTC
NA	many	13	TRBV9	TRBJ1-1	CASSVEAENKAFF	TGTGCCAGCAGCGTAGAGGCAGAAAATAAAGCTTTCTTT